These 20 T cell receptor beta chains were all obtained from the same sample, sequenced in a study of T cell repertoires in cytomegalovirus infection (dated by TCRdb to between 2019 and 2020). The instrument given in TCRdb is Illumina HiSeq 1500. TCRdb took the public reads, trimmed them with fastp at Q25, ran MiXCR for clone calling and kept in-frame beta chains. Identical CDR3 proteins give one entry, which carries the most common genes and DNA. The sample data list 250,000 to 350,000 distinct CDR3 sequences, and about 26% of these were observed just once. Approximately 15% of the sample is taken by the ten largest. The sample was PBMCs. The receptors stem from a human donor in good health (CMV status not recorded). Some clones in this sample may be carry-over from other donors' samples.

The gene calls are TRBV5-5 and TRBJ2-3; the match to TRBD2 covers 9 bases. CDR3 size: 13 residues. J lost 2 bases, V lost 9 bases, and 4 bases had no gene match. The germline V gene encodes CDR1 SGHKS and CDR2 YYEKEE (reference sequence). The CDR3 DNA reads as TGTGCCACCCGACTAGCGGACACAGATACGCAGTATTTT. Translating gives CATRLADTDTQYF. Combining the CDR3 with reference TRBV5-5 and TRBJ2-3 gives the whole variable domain DAGVTQSPTHLIKTRGQQVTLRCSPISGHKSVSWYQQVLGQGPQFIFQYYEKEERGRGNFPDRFSARQFPNYSSELNVNALLLGDSALYLCATRLADTDTQYFGPGTRLTVL.

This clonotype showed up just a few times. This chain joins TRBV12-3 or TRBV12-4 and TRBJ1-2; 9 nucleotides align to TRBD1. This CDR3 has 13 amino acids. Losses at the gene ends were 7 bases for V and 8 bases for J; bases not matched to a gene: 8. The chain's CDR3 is CASTWYRGRGYTF. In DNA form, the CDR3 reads TGTGCCAGCACTTGGTACAGGGGGCGAGGCTACACCTTC.

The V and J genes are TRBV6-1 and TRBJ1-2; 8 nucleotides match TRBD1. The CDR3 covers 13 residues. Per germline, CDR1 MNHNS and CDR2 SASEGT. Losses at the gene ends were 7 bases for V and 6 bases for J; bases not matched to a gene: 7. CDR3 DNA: TGTGCCAGCAACATCGGGACAGGAAATGGCTACACCTTC. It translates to CASNIGTGNGYTF.

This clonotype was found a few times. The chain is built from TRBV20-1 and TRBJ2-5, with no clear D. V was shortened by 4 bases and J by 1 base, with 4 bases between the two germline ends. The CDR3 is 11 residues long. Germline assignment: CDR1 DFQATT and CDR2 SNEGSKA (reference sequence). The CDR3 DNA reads TGCAGTGCTAACAGCCAAGAGACCCAGTACTTC. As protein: CSANSQETQYF.

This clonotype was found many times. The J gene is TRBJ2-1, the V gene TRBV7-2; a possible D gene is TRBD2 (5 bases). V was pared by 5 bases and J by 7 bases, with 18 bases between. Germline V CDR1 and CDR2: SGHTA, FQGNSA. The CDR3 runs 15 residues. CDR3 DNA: TGTGCCAGCAGCCGTCCCGTGACGGGGTCGAATGAGCAGTTCTTC. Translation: CASSRPVTGSNEQFF.

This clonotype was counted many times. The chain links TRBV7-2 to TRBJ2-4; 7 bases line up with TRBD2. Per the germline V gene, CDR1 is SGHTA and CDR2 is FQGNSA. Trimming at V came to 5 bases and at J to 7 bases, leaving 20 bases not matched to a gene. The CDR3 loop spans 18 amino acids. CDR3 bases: TGTGCCAGCAGCCTCTCGGGGGGAGGGACGGGGGTTTGGAACATTCAGTACTTC. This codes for CASSLSGGGTGVWNIQYF.

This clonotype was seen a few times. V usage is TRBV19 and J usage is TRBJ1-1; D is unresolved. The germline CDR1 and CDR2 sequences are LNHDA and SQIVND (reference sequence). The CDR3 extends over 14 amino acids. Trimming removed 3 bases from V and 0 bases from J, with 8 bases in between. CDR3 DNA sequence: TGTGCCAGTAGTATCACAGTAATGAACACTGAAGCTTTCTTT. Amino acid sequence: CASSITVMNTEAFF.

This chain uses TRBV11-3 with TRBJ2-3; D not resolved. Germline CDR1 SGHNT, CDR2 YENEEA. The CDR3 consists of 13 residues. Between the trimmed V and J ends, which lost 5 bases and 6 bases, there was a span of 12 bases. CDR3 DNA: TGTGCCAGCAGCCGGACGACACCCGATACGCAGTATTTT. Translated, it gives CASSRTTPDTQYF.

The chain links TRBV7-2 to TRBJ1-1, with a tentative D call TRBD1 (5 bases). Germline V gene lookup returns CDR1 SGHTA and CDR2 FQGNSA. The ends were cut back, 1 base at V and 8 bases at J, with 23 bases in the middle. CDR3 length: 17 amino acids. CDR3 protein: CASSLDRADSAIGEAFF. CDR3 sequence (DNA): TGTGCCAGCAGCTTAGATCGAGCTGACAGTGCAATCGGGGAAGCTTTCTTT.

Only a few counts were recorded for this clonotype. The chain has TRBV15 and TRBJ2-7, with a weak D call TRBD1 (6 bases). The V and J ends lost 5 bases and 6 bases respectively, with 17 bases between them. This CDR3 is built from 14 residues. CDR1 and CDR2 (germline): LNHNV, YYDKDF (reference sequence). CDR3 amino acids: CATSRRTARTEQYF. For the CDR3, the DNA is TGTGCCACCAGCCGCCGGACAGCCCGTACCGAGCAGTACTTC.

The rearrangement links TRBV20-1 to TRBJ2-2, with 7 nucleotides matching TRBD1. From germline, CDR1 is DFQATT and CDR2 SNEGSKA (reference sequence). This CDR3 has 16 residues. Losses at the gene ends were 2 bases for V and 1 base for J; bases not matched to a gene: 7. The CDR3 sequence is CSARPTRQGNTGELFF. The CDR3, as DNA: TGCAGTGCTAGACCCACAAGACAGGGGAACACCGGGGAGCTGTTTTTT.

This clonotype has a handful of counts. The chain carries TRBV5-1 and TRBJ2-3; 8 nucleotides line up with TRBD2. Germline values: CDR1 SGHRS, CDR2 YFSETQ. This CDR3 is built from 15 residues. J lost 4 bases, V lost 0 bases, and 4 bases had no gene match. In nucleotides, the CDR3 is TGCGCCAGCAGCTTGGTTAGCGGGGCGGCAGATACGCAGTATTTT. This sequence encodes CASSLVSGAADTQYF.

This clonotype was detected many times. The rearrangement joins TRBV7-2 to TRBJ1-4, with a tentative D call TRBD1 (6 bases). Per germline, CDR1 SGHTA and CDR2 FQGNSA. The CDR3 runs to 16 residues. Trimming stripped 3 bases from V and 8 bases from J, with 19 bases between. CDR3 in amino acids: CASSLVPPGQGEKLFF. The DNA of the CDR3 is TGTGCCAGCAGCTTGGTCCCACCGGGTCAGGGGGAAAAACTGTTTTTT.

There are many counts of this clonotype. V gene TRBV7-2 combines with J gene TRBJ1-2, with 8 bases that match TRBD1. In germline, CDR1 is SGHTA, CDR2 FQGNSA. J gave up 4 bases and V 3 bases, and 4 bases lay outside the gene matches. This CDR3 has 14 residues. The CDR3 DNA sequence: TGTGCCAGCAGCTTGCAGGGACAGGCCTATGGCTACACCTTC. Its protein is CASSLQGQAYGYTF.

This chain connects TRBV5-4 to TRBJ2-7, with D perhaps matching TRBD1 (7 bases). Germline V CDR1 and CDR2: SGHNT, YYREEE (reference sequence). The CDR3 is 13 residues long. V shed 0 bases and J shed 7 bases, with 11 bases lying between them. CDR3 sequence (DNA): TGTGCCAGCAGCTTGGAACAGGGGAGGGAGCAGTACGTC. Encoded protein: CASSLEQGREQYV.

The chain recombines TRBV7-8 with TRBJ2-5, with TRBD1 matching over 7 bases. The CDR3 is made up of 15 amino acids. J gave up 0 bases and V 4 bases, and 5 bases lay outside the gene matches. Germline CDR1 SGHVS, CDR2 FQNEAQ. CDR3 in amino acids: CASSYGQANQETQYF. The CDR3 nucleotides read TGTGCCAGCAGCTACGGACAGGCAAACCAAGAGACCCAGTACTTC.

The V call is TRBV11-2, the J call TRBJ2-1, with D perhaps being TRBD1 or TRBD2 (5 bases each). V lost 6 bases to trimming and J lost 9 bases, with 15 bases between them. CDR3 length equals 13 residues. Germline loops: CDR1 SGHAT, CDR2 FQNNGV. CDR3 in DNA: TGTGCCAGCAGTCCGGGACCCGCGGGTGAGCAGTTCTTC. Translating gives CASSPGPAGEQFF. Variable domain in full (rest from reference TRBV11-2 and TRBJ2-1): EAGVAQSPRYKIIEKRQSVAFWCNPISGHATLYWYQQILGQGPKLLIQFQNNGVVDDSQLPKDRFSAERLKGVDSTLKIQPAKLEDSAVYLCASSPGPAGEQFFGPGTRLTVL.

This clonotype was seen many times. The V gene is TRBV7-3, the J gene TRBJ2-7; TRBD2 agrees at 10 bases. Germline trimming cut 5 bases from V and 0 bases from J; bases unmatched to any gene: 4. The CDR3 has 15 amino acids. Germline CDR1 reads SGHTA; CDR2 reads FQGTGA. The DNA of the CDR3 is TGTGCCAGCAGCCCAAGCGGGGGGGGCTCCTACGAGCAGTACTTC. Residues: CASSPSGGGSYEQYF.

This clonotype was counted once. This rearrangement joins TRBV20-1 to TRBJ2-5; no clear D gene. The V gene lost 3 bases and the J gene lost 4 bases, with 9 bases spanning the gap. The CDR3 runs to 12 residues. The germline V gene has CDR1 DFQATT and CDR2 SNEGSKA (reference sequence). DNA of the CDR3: TGCAGTGCTAGGCCGGTTGGAGAGACCCAGTACTTC. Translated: CSARPVGETQYF.

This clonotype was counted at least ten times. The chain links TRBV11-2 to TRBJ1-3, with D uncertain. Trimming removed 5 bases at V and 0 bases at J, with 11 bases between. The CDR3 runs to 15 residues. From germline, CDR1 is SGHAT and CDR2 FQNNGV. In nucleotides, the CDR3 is TGTGCCAGCAGCGCAAATCCCGACTCTGGAAACACCATATATTTT. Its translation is CASSANPDSGNTIYF.